This TCR beta chain was sequenced for a study of T cells after yellow fever vaccination. Findings of the study overall: The appearance of a small share of clonotypes in both CD4 and CD8 compartments was observed. FACS-sorted repertoires could harbor abundant contaminating bulk-population clonotypes. The booster saw the reappearance of most primary-vaccination clones (96% CD4, 88% CD8).

This clonotype was counted a few times. The antigen remains undetermined. Making TCR cDNA involved 5'RACE template switching, which added UMIs and a universal primer site. TCRdb re-called the 5' RACE reads through MiXCR, storing one row per CDR3 protein. The repertoire holds roughly 160,000 distinct CDR3 sequences, with 9.3% as singletons. Germline CDR1 and CDR2: SGHVS and FQNEAQ. The J segment lost 1 base and the V segment lost 0 bases, leaving 3 bases of the junction unmatched. The CDR3 runs 15 residues. This receptor was obtained from a man between 18 and 35 years old who received the YFV17D yellow fever vaccine. The genes are TRBV7-8 and TRBJ2-7; TRBD2 aligns across 7 bases. This sample comprised CD8+ T cells sorted from PBMCs, obtained 45 days after the yellow fever booster vaccination. In DNA, the CDR3 is TGTGCCAGCAGCTTAGCGGAGGGAGGGTCCTACGAGCAGTACGTC. It encodes CASSLAEGGSYEQYV.